This entry is about one T cell receptor (beta chain). This sample stems from a study of cytomegalovirus exposure and HLA in healthy donors. Although they were nominally healthy when sampled, donors likely had unrecorded immune exposures. In the PCR, 60 Vbeta and 13 Jbeta primers were used. Authors' processing steps: It was a later analysis that counted 83 million or so unique TCR beta chains, of which roughly 11 million were shared. Repertoires were generated with immunoSEQ multiplex PCR, while TCRdb's copy carries only in-frame clones and drops some. V and J calls and clone size are copied from that table; D and trimming were computed from the DNA. Of 170,000 or so clones listed, around 77% are singletons. The CDR3 is made up of 15 amino acids. Trimming removed 1 base from V and 5 bases from J; junction bases left unmatched: 6. CDR1 and CDR2 (germline): MGHRA, YSYEKL.

The V and J genes are TRBV4-1 and TRBJ2-7, with TRBD1 matching 9 bases. The sample taken for sequencing was PBMCs. This TCR was sampled from a woman aged 30 to 39 in good health and CMV-seronegative. The CDR3 DNA reads as TGCGCCAGCAGCCAAGCAGGGACAGGGAGCCACGAGCAGTACTTC. Translation gives CASSQAGTGSHEQYF.